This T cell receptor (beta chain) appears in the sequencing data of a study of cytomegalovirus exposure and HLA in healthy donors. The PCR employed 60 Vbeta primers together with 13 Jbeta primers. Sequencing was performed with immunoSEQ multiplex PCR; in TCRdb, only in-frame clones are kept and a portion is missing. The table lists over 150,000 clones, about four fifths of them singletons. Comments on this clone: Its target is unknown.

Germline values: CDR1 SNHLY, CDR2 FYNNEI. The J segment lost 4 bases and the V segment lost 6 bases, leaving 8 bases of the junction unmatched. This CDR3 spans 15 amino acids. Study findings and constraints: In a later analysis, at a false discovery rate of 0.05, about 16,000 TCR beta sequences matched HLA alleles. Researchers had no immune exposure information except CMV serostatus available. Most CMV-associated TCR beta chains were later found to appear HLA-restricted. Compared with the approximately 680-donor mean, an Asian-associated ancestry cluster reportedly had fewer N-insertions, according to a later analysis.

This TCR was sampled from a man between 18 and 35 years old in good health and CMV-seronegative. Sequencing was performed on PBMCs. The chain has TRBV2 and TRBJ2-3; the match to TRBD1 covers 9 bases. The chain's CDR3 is CASRGQGVRADTQYF. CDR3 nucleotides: TGTGCCAGCAGGGGACAGGGAGTTCGCGCAGATACGCAGTATTTT.